The 4 T cell receptor beta chains reported below all come from one sample, sequenced in a study of blood T cell repertoires in COVID-19. Produced via immunoSEQ multiplex PCR; TCRdb's table is partial and in-frame only. The table lists fewer than 350,000 clones, less than 95% of them singletons. The sequenced sample consisted of PBMCs or T cells enriched from blood (not recorded which). Receptors originate from a man aged 35-49 years who had been exposed to COVID-19.

This sequence joins TRBV5-1 and TRBJ1-3, with no clear D. V lost 5 bases and J lost 4, with 7 bases in between. The CDR3 contains 12 residues. Germline-derived CDR1 and CDR2 are SGHRS and YFSETQ. The CDR3 DNA reads TGCGCCAGCAGGGGCGCGGGAAACACCATATATTTT. Translating gives CASRGAGNTIYF. The whole variable domain, remainder taken from reference TRBV5-1 and TRBJ1-3, is KAGVTQTPRYLIKTRGQQVTLSCSPISGHRSVSWYQQTPGQGLQFLFEYFSETQRNKGNFPGRFSGRQFSNSRSEMNVSTLELGDSALYLCASRGAGNTIYFGEGSWLTVV.

The V and J genes are TRBV14 and TRBJ2-3, with D possibly being TRBD1 (6 bases). V lost 4 bases, J lost 1 base, and 15 bases lay in between. Germline V gene sequence: CDR1 SGHDN, CDR2 FVKESK. The CDR3 extends over 16 amino acids. Written as DNA, the CDR3 is TGTGCCAGCAGCCCTCTCAGGGGACGGGGCACAGATACGCAGTATTTT. It specifies CASSPLRGRGTDTQYF.

The chain is built from TRBV6-5 and TRBJ2-7; D not resolved. Per germline, CDR1 MNHEY and CDR2 SVGAGI. V was clipped by 3 bases and J by 2 bases, with 11 bases between them. This CDR3 is built from 14 residues. CDR3 sequence reads: CASSYYFRAYEQYF. CDR3 DNA: TGTGCCAGCAGTTATTACTTCCGGGCCTACGAGCAGTACTTC.

The chain recombines TRBV11-2 with TRBJ2-7; 10 bases are shared with TRBD1. The CDR3 spans 15 residues. Per the germline V gene, CDR1 is SGHAT and CDR2 is FQNNGV. The V gene end was trimmed by 1 base and the J gene end by 4 bases; junction bases not matched to a gene: 4. CDR3 nucleotide sequence: TGTGCCAGCAGCTTAGGGGGACAGGGGAATTACGAGCAGTACTTC. Its translation is CASSLGGQGNYEQYF. Using reference TRBV11-2 and TRBJ2-7 for the parts outside the CDR3, the full variable domain is EAGVAQSPRYKIIEKRQSVAFWCNPISGHATLYWYQQILGQGPKLLIQFQNNGVVDDSQLPKDRFSAERLKGVDSTLKIQPAKLEDSAVYLCASSLGGQGNYEQYFGPGTRLTVT.